A selection of T cell receptor beta chains follows, all from one sample in a study of identical twins. MiXCR was run by TCRdb on the 5' RACE reads, yielding one entry per CDR3 protein. The table includes about 490,000 distinct CDR3 sequences, 13% to 15% detected once. The same data also went into a second study, on yellow fever vaccine responses in identical twins.

Sequences were obtained from CD4+ T cells sorted from blood. These receptors all come from a woman under 30 in good health. CDR3s include the opening cysteine and the closing phenylalanine or tryptophan. A D gene is named only where the DNA matches it firmly. Size is stated for part of the rows, as once, few or many counts, or as a class when the clone is expanded.

NA | TRBJ2-5 | TRBV28 | TRBD2 | TGTGCCAGCAGTTTTATAAGCGGGAAGTACCAAGAGACCCAGTACTTC | CASSFISGKYQETQYF
few | TRBJ1-5 | TRBV6-2/TRBV6-3 | NA | TGTGCCAGCAGTCCGAGAGAGAATAGCAATCAGCCCCAGCATTTT | CASSPRENSNQPQHF
NA | TRBJ2-2 | TRBV5-1 | NA | TGCGCCAGCAGCCAGCAAGCAAGCGGTACGAACACCGGGGAGCTGTTTTTT | CASSQQASGTNTGELFF
many | TRBJ2-1 | TRBV5-1 | TRBD2 | TGCGCCAGCAGCTTCGGACTAGCGGGAGTCAATGAGCAGTTCTTC | CASSFGLAGVNEQFF
few | TRBJ2-2 | TRBV20-1 | TRBD1 | TGCAGTGCTAGAGGACAGGGGAGAGGGGAGCTGTTTTTT | CSARGQGRGELFF
many | TRBJ1-1 | TRBV7-8 | TRBD1 | TGTGCCAGCAGCTCACAGGGGAGCACTGAAGCTTTCTTT | CASSSQGSTEAFF
few | TRBJ2-7 | TRBV6-1 | TRBD1 | TGTGCCAGCAGAGCCGGGACAGGGTCTTACGAGCAGTACTTC | CASRAGTGSYEQYF
few | TRBJ2-5 | TRBV24-1 | NA | TGTGCCACCAGTGATTTCTTGGGTTTTAGAGAGACCCAGTACTTC | CATSDFLGFRETQYF
few | TRBJ1-1 | TRBV20-1 | NA | TGCAGTGCTAGAGGAGGGGCGGACACTGAAGCTTTCTTT | CSARGGADTEAFF
NA | TRBJ1-2 | TRBV27 | TRBD1 | TGTGCCAGCAGTTCTACAGGGGGAATCGACACCTTC | CASSSTGGIDTF